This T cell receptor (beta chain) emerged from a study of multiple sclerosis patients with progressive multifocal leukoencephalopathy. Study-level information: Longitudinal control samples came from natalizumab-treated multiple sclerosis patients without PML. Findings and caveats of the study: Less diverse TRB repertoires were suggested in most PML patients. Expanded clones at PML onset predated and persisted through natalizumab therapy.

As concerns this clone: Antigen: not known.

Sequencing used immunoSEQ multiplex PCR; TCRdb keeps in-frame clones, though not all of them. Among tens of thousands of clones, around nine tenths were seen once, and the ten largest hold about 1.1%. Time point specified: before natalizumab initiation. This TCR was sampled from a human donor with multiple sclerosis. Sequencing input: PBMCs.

The CDR3 region is CASTRTGGTEAFF. The CDR3 nucleotides are TGTGCCAGCACTAGGACAGGGGGGACTGAAGCTTTCTTT. The chain uses TRBV6-5 and TRBJ1-1, with TRBD1 matching 10 bases. V shed 7 bases, J shed 5 bases, and the junction held 4 bases outside the gene matches. This CDR3 has 13 amino acids. CDR1 is MNHEY and CDR2 is SVGAGI in the germline V gene.